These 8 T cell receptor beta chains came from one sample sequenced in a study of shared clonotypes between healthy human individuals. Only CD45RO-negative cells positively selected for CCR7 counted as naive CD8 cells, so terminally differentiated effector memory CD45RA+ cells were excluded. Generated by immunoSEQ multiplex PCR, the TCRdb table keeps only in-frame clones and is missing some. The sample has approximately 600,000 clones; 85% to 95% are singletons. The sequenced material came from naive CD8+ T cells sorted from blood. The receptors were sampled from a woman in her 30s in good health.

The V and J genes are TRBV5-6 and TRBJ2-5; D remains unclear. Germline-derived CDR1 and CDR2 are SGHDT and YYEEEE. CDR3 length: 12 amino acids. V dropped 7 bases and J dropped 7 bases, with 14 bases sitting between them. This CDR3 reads CASSVGTWTQYF. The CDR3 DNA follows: TGTGCCAGCTCGGTTGGTACATGGACCCAGTACTTC.

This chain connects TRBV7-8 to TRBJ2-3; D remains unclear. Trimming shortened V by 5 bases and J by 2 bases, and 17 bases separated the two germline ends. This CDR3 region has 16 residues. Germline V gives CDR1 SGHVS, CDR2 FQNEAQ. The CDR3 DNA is TGTGCCAGCAGCCTTGGTGTGGCACCTCACACAGATACGCAGTATTTT. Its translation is CASSLGVAPHTDTQYF.

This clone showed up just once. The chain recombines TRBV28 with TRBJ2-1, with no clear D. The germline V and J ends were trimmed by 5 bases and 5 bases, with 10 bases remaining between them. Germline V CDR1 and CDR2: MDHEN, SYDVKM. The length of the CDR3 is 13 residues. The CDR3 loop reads CASSIASNNEQFF. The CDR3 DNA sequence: TGTGCCAGCAGTATCGCCTCGAACAATGAGCAGTTCTTC.

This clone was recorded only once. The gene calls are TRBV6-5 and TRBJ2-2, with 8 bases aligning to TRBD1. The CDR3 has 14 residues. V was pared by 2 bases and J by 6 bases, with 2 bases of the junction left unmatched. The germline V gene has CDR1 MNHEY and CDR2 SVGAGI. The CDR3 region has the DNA TGTGCCAGCAGTTACATGACAGGGGCCGGGGAGCTGTTTTTT. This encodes CASSYMTGAGELFF.

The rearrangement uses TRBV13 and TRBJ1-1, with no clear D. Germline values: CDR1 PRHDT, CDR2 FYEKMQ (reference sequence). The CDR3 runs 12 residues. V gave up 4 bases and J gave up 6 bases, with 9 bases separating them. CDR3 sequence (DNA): TGTGCCAGCAGCTCGGGCCAGTCTGAAGCTTTCTTT. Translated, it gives CASSSGQSEAFF.

The CDR3 DNA is TGTGCCAGCGCTGCTCTACGCAGCACAGATACGCAGTATTTT. This translates into CASAALRSTDTQYF. V is TRBV28 and J is TRBJ2-3, with D hard to call. V was shortened by 8 bases and J by 0 bases, with 12 bases between the two germline ends. This CDR3 contains 14 residues. Germline CDR1 reads MDHEN; CDR2 reads SYDVKM.

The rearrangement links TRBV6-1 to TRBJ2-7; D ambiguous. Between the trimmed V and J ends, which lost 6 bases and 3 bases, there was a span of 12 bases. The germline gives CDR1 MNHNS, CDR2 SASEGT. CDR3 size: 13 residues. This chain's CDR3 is CASSISTNYEQYF. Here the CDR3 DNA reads TGTGCCAGCAGCATCAGTACAAACTACGAGCAGTACTTC.

The CDR3 sequence: CASSLTNRDIQYF. The CDR3 nucleotides are TGTGCCAGCAGCTTGACAAATCGGGACATTCAGTACTTC. The rearrangement uses TRBV7-6 and TRBJ2-4, with unresolved D. The germline gives CDR1 SGHVS, CDR2 FNYEAQ. Trimming shortened V by 3 bases and J by 8 bases, and 11 bases separated the two germline ends. CDR3 length: 13 residues.